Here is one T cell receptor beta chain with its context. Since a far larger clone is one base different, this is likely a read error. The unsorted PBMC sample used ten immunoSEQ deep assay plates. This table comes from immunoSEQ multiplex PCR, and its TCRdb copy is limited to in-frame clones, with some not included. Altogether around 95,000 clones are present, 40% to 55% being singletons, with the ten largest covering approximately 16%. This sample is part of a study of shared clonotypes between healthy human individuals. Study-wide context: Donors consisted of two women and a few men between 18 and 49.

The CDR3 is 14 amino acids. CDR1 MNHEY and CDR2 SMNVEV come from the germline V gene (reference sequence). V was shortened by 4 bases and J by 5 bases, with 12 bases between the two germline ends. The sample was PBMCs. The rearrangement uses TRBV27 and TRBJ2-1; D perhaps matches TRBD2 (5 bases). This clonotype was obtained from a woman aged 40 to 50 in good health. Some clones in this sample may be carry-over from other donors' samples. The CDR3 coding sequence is TGTGCCAGCAGTTCCCAAGGAGGCCACAATGAGCAGTTCTTC. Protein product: CASSSQGGHNEQFF.